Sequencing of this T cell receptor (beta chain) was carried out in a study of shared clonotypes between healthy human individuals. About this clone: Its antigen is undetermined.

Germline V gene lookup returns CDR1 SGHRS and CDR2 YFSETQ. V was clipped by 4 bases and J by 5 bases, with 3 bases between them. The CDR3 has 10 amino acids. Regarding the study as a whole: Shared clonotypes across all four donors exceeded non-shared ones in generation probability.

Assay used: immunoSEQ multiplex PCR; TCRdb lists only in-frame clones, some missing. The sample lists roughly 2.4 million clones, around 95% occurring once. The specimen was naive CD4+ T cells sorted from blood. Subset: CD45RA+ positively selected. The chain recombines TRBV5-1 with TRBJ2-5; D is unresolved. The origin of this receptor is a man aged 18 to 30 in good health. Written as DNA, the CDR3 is TGCGCCAGCAGCGGGGAGACCCAGTACTTC. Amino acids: CASSGETQYF.